This TCR beta chain comes out of a study of CD8 T cells in Susac syndrome. RNA in amounts of about 0.5 to 1 ug was reverse transcribed with random hexamers. In TCRdb, the immunoSEQ multiplex PCR reads were re-called with MiXCR into one record per CDR3 protein. The table records approximately 120,000 distinct CDR3 sequences, 93% of them present only once. The study sequenced TCR beta in blood CD8+ and CD4+ T cells. It was treatment-naive patients with stable or active relapsing-remitting disease who made up the multiple sclerosis controls. Both CD4+ and CD8+ T cells were negatively isolated, and TEMRA cells underwent FACS enrichment. There are 14 residues in the CDR3. CDR1 and CDR2 (germline): SGHAT, FQNNGV. V dropped 5 bases and J dropped 5; count of bases not matched to a gene: 8.

The specimen was CD8+ T cells from PBMCs. The chain recombines TRBV11-2 with TRBJ2-7, with 8 nucleotides matching TRBD2. This sequence was found in a human donor with multiple sclerosis. This CDR3 reads CASSPRGGGNEQYF. CDR3 sequence (DNA): TGTGCCAGCAGCCCCCGGGGCGGGGGGAACGAGCAGTACTTC.